This T cell receptor beta chain was recorded in a study of blood T cell repertoires in COVID-19. Whole-study context: Sources were T cells, B-cell-depleted T cells, or PBMCs; the material itself was cDNA or gDNA.

CDR1 and CDR2 from the germline V gene are LNHDA and SQIVND (reference sequence). The CDR3 runs to 16 residues. Losses at the gene ends were 2 bases for V and 8 bases for J; bases not matched to a gene: 9. As processed by the authors: Nucleated cell counts were estimated from reference gene primer amplification. The table came from immunoSEQ multiplex PCR; TCRdb's copy has only in-frame clones and leaves some out. D and trimming come from the DNA, and the V and J calls and clone size come from that table. This table holds some 250,000 clones, roughly nine tenths found once. Individuals aged roughly 18 to 90 years were recruited from about two dozen US areas. Participant-reported clinical history was the basis for cohort assignment.

Material for sequencing was PBMCs or T cells enriched from blood (not recorded which). The chain has TRBV19 and TRBJ1-6; 7 bases are a match to TRBD1. The TCR sequence derives from a human donor in a cohort exposed to, infected with or recovered from COVID-19 (not recorded which). The donor label of this sample is uncertain. This chain's CDR3 is CASSISPGQVHSPLHF. In nucleotides, the CDR3 is TGTGCCAGTAGTATATCTCCAGGACAGGTGCATTCACCCCTCCACTTT.